This T cell receptor beta chain was obtained from a study of breast tumors, draining lymph nodes, adjacent tissues. This clonotype was recorded many times. Its matching antigen is unknown. The lymph nodes were axillary draining lymph nodes from breast cancer patients. TCRdb fed the multiplex PCR reads into MiXCR, producing one record per CDR3 protein. The data contain some 170,000 distinct CDR3 sequences, approximately 30% of them singletons. Overall study findings and caveats: Luminal-like breast cancer showed significantly higher tumor–nontumor repertoire similarity than basal-like. The lymph node origin of tumor T cells was framed as consistent with a hypothesis, not demonstrated.

With 5 bases removed from V and 7 bases from J, the gap between germline ends came to 21 bases. Germline lookup yields CDR1 SNHLY and CDR2 FYNNEI. This CDR3 has 16 amino acids. This receptor was identified in a female donor with breast cancer. Some clones in this sample may be carry-over from other donors' samples. Sequencing was done on a sample of axillary lymph node tissue. The rearrangement uses TRBV2 and TRBJ1-5; a possible D gene is TRBD1 (6 bases). The CDR3 region is CASSYRDGGGGQPQHF. CDR3 nucleotide sequence: TGTGCCAGCAGTTACCGGGACGGAGGGGGGGGGCAGCCCCAGCATTTT. The whole variable domain, filled in from reference TRBV2 and TRBJ1-5, reads EPEVTQTPSHQVTQMGQEVILRCVPISNHLYFYWYRQILGQKVEFLVSFYNNEISEKSEIFDDQFSVERPDGSNFTLKIRSTKLEDSAMYFCASSYRDGGGGQPQHFGDGTRLSIL.